The next 5 T cell receptor beta chains were all read from a single sample in a study of T cells in Graves' hyperthyroidism and ophthalmopathy (dated by TCRdb to the late 2010s). The library came from multiplex PCR. Data came from an Illumina HiSeq 2000. Amplification of TCR beta CDR3 regions was carried out from RNA transcripts. The TCR CDR3 was subjected to a first round of RT-PCR using the HTBI primer set and the Qiagen OneStep RT-PCR kit. TCRdb applied fastp at Q25 and MiXCR to the public reads, then kept only in-frame beta chains. For every CDR3 protein sequence, its rows merge into one entry that carries the most common genes and DNA. The sample includes 450,000 to 700,000 distinct CDR3 sequences, with around 45% observed a single time. The top ten constitute around 17% of the sample. Material for sequencing was peripheral blood or thyroid tissue (not recorded which). Receptor source: an adult woman with Graves' disease, either hyperthyroidism or ophthalmopathy (not recorded which).

This chain links TRBV4-2 with TRBJ1-6; TRBD1 matches at 9 bases. The CDR3 is made up of 16 amino acids. CDR1 LGHNA and CDR2 YNFKEQ come from the germline V gene. V trimming: 4 bases; J trimming: 7 bases; junction bases outside the gene matches: 8. DNA of the CDR3: TGTGCCAGCAGCCTACAAGGGGGGACAGGGAATTCACCCCTCCACTTT. As protein: CASSLQGGTGNSPLHF.

The sample holds many counts of this clonotype. The chain has TRBV5-8 and TRBJ2-2; D gene uncertain. Trimming stripped 4 bases from V and 7 bases from J, with 14 bases between. The germline V gene has CDR1 SGHTS and CDR2 YDEGEE. This CDR3 region has 14 residues. CDR3 region: CASSGLEWVGELFF. In DNA, the CDR3 is TGTGCCAGCAGCGGATTGGAGTGGGTCGGGGAGCTGTTTTTT.

The V and J genes are TRBV15 and TRBJ1-4, with D unclear. Trimming stripped 3 bases from V and 5 bases from J, with 13 bases between. The CDR3 sequence is 15 residues long. Germline CDR1 and CDR2: LNHNV and YYDKDF (reference sequence). The CDR3 bases are TGTGCCACCAGCAGCTTAGGACGGGGAAATGAAAAACTGTTTTTT. It is translated as CATSSLGRGNEKLFF.

This clonotype occurred many times. The chain has TRBV25-1 and TRBJ2-7; 7 nucleotides line up with TRBD2. V was clipped by 4 bases and J by 6 bases; unmatched bases: 9. Germline CDR1 reads MGHDK; CDR2 reads SYGVNS. The CDR3 length is 14 residues. Here the CDR3 DNA reads TGTGCCAGCAGTGGGGAGGGGCAGTTCTCCGAGCAGTACTTC. Amino acid sequence: CASSGEGQFSEQYF.

This clonotype was counted at least ten times. This chain connects TRBV6-6 to TRBJ1-5; TRBD1 matches 11 bases. V dropped 5 bases and J dropped 7; count of bases not matched to a gene: 10. Germline CDR1 reads MNHNY; CDR2 reads SVGAGI (reference sequence). CDR3 size: 16 residues. CDR3 residues: CASSRGVGTGGQPQHF. In nucleotides, the CDR3 is TGTGCCAGCAGTCGAGGCGTCGGGACAGGGGGACAGCCCCAGCATTTT.